This T cell receptor (beta chain) came from a study of blood T cell repertoires in COVID-19 (dated by TCRdb to 2018 to 2020). In terms of the full investigation: Collaborator samples came from the United States, Italy and Spain and covered acute and convalescent phases of COVID-19. Where available, HLA class I and class II types were obtained from metadata supplied by the sample provider rather than from assay-based typing. A freely available public database, intended as a resource for researchers studying the immune response to SARS-CoV-2, is where the repertoires were released. Samples came from the ongoing ImmuneRACE study (first 160 participants) plus 1,254 subjects from 6 global collaborators. Sample metadata almost always included a de-identified subject ID, COVID-19 status, age in years and sex. The material from the prospective study consisted of cDNA or gDNA derived from T cells, B-cell-depleted T cells, or PBMCs. Subjects who had been exposed to COVID-19, were actively infected with it, or had recovered from it provided the deeply sampled blood TCRbeta repertoires that made up the dataset.

Whole blood was collected in K2EDTA tubes by collaborating institutions according to the institutions' own protocols. For TCRbeta analysis, collaborator samples were shipped as frozen whole blood, as isolated PBMCs, or as DNA extracted from either sample type. TCRbeta CDR3 regions were amplified from genomic DNA using the immunoSEQ Assay, a bias-controlled multiplex PCR. The authors' pipeline ran thus. The number of nucleated cells in each sample was estimated from the amplification of reference gene primers within the assay. To quantify the absolute abundance of each unique TCRbeta CDR3 rearrangement, sequence reads were collapsed and filtered. For each sample, productive Simpson clonality was calculated by taking the square root of Simpson's diversity index across productive rearrangements. As stored in TCRdb, this immuneACCESS dataset retains in-frame rearrangements with V and J assigned. A fraction of the clones does not appear; measured against another copy, unresolved V genes explain less than half of the discrepancy, and the remainder lacks a known reason. V and J calls and clone size are copied from that table; D and trimming were computed from the DNA. The sample contains roughly 200,000 clones, 84% of them found a single time. The top ten hold roughly 5% of the sample.

Study-wide findings and limitations: The quantity of clinical and demographic metadata differed by source and by participant and was supplied without curation.

Points on this clone: Its antigen remains unidentified. Base qualities are not provided; no much larger clone lies one nucleotide away.

The clonotype was recovered from an older woman with active or convalescent COVID-19. Sequenced sample: peripheral blood.

DNA sequence: TGCGCCAGCAGCTTGGCCAGGACAGGGGGCTTCAACGAGCAGTACTTC. Its protein product is CASSLARTGGFNEQYF. The chain is assembled from TRBV5-1 and TRBJ2-7, and TRBD1 aligns with 11 junction nucleotides. Including the terminal cysteine and phenylalanine, the CDR3 comprises 16 residues. CDR3 DNA only is kept here, 48 bases in frame from base 1. CDR1 and CDR2 (SGHRS, YFSETQ) derive from the germline V gene. Trimming accounts for 0 bases at V and 5 bases at J, while the number of junction bases matched to no gene is 7.